The 2 T cell receptor beta chains given below trace back to one sample, sequenced in a study of cytomegalovirus exposure and HLA in healthy donors. Primers: 60 Vbeta forward and 13 Jbeta reverse. Libraries were prepared by immunoSEQ multiplex PCR; TCRdb keeps only in-frame clonotypes and omits some of them. The table shows 100,000 to 150,000 clones, with 65% to 75% occurring only once. The sample taken for sequencing was PBMCs. Receptors were obtained from a woman aged 45-59 years in good health and CMV-seropositive.

This clone was counted only a few times. The chain is built from TRBV9 and TRBJ2-6; 9 nucleotides agree with TRBD2. The CDR3 is 21 residues long. Germline V CDR1 and CDR2: SGDLS, YYNGEE. The V gene end was trimmed by 4 bases and the J gene end by 0 bases; junction bases not matched to a gene: 17. This chain's CDR3 is CASSQASGVPGVSSGANVLTF. The DNA of the CDR3 is TGTGCCAGCAGCCAGGCTAGCGGGGTACCTGGGGTAAGCTCTGGGGCCAACGTCCTGACTTTC.

This clone was found a few times. The chain is built from TRBV6-1 and TRBJ1-5, with unresolved D. V was clipped by 4 bases and J by 0 bases, with 7 bases between them. The germline gives CDR1 MNHNS, CDR2 SASEGT. This CDR3 contains 14 residues. The CDR3 here is CASSVSISNQPQHF. Written as DNA, the CDR3 is TGTGCCAGCAGTGTGTCAATTAGCAATCAGCCCCAGCATTTT.